This T cell receptor beta chain was profiled in a study of blood T cells in healthy people across ages. Germline CDR1 is DFQATT and CDR2 is SNEGSKA (reference sequence). The junction had 9 bases not matched to a gene; V was cut back by 2 bases and J by 6 bases. This CDR3 spans 15 amino acids. This clonotype was counted between two and nine times. With a J-beta primer mix and a sample-barcoded 5' primer, a second PCR ran 7 to 11 cycles. From the 5' RACE reads, TCRdb called clonotypes with MiXCR, one entry per CDR3 protein. This table holds 1.5 million to 2 million distinct CDR3 sequences, around half found once.

The sample taken for sequencing was blood. The rearrangement joins TRBV20-1 to TRBJ2-3, with 9 bases matching TRBD1. The receptor's source is a middle-aged woman in good health. The CDR3 spells CSARSGQGFSDTQYF. Written as DNA, the CDR3 is TGCAGTGCTAGATCGGGACAGGGTTTTTCGGATACGCAGTATTTT.